The 29 T cell receptor beta chains reported below all come from one sample, sequenced in a study of blood T cell repertoires in COVID-19. Using immunoSEQ multiplex PCR, the repertoire was profiled, and TCRdb retains in-frame clones only, with some absent. The data hold over 200,000 clones, with over 70% observed a single time. The specimen sequenced was peripheral blood. All receptors come from a woman over 75 with acute or convalescent COVID-19.

There are a few counts of this clone. The genes are TRBV2 and TRBJ2-2, with a tentative D call TRBD2 (5 bases). V lost 4 bases, J lost 5 bases, and 8 bases lay in between. Germline V gene sequence: CDR1 SNHLY, CDR2 FYNNEI. The CDR3 has 13 residues. CDR3 sequence reads: CASSVRGTGELFF. The CDR3 nucleotides read TGTGCCAGCAGTGTTAGAGGGACCGGGGAGCTGTTTTTT.

The CDR3 here is CASKFTTGVPEKLFF. CDR3 in DNA: TGTGCCAGCAAATTCACCACAGGCGTTCCTGAAAAACTGTTTTTT. The rearrangement uses TRBV2 and TRBJ1-4; tentative D call: TRBD1 (5 bases). This CDR3 contains 15 residues. Germline V CDR1 and CDR2: SNHLY, FYNNEI. V shed 7 bases and J shed 7 bases, with 19 bases lying between them. Supplemented by reference TRBV2 and TRBJ1-4, the full variable domain reads EPEVTQTPSHQVTQMGQEVILRCVPISNHLYFYWYRQILGQKVEFLVSFYNNEISEKSEIFDDQFSVERPDGSNFTLKIRSTKLEDSAMYFCASKFTTGVPEKLFFGSGTQLSVL.

The chain combines TRBV6-5 with TRBJ1-1, with no clear D. With 5 bases removed from V and 7 bases from J, the gap between germline ends came to 17 bases. Per germline, CDR1 MNHEY and CDR2 SVGAGI. This CDR3 has 14 residues. The CDR3 DNA reads as TGTGCCAGCAGTACCACGGTCACCCCTAATGAAGCTTTCTTT. Translated, it gives CASSTTVTPNEAFF.

The V gene is TRBV25-1, the J gene TRBJ2-7, with 11 nucleotides matching TRBD1. V lost 6 bases to trimming and J lost 6 bases; unmatched junction nucleotides: 7. This CDR3 has 14 amino acids. Germline V lookup: CDR1 MGHDK, CDR2 SYGVNS. In nucleotides, the CDR3 is TGTGCCAGCAGGGGACAGGGGGTTGTCACCGAGCAGTACTTC. It codes for CASRGQGVVTEQYF.

The J gene is TRBJ2-3, the V gene TRBV6-4, with TRBD1 matching 7 bases. With 6 bases clipped from V and 2 bases from J, the junction kept 8 bases outside the gene matches. This CDR3 comprises 15 residues. Germline-derived CDR1 and CDR2 are MRHNA and SNTAGT. CDR3 region: CASSHRDRNTDTQYF. CDR3 DNA: TGTGCCAGCAGCCACCGGGACAGAAACACAGATACGCAGTATTTT.

This clone is a singleton in its sample. The chain joins TRBV27 to TRBJ2-7; D might be TRBD1 (6 bases). The V and J ends lost 5 bases and 4 bases respectively, with 12 bases between them. CDR1 is MNHEY and CDR2 is SMNVEV in the germline V gene (reference sequence). The CDR3 is 13 residues long. Written as DNA, the CDR3 is TGTGCCAGCAGTCGTTACGGGACATACGAGCAGTACTTC. It encodes CASSRYGTYEQYF.

The CDR3 loop reads CASSTGRMNTEAFF. CDR3 DNA: TGCGCCAGCAGCACAGGACGGATGAACACTGAAGCTTTCTTT. The chain recombines TRBV4-3 with TRBJ1-1; D is perhaps TRBD1 (5 bases). There are 14 residues in the CDR3. Trimming pared 5 bases from V and 0 bases from J, leaving 10 bases between. In germline, CDR1 is LGHNA, CDR2 YSLEER.

This rearrangement joins TRBV20-1 to TRBJ2-7, with no clear D. The CDR3 sequence is 11 residues long. With 0 bases removed from V and 7 bases from J, the gap between germline ends came to 7 bases. CDR1 and CDR2 from the germline V gene are DFQATT and SNEGSKA (reference sequence). The CDR3 region is CSARDQREQYF. CDR3 nucleotides: TGCAGTGCTAGAGATCAGAGGGAGCAGTACTTC.

The chain links TRBV27 to TRBJ2-7; D is possibly TRBD1 (7 bases). This CDR3 is 15 amino acids long. V was cut by 6 bases and J by 0 bases, with 15 bases left in between. The V gene's germline CDR1 is MNHEY and CDR2 SMNVEV (reference sequence). The CDR3 region has the DNA TGTGCCAGCAGGGGAGGACAGGTTTTCTCCTACGAGCAGTACTTC. It codes for CASRGGQVFSYEQYF.

The rearrangement links TRBV4-2 to TRBJ2-5; D is perhaps TRBD2 (6 bases). This CDR3 region has 14 residues. Per germline, CDR1 LGHNA and CDR2 YNFKEQ. With 4 bases removed from V and 2 bases from J, the gap between germline ends came to 11 bases. CDR3 in DNA: TGTGCCAGCAGCCTAGGGACTGGACAAGAGACCCAGTACTTC. It is translated as CASSLGTGQETQYF.

The genes are TRBV19 and TRBJ1-1; the match to TRBD1 covers 10 bases. This CDR3 region has 14 residues. Germline assignment: CDR1 LNHDA and CDR2 SQIVND (reference sequence). The junction had 5 bases not matched to a gene; V was cut back by 5 bases and J by 5 bases. The CDR3 bases are TGTGCCAGTAGTCAGACAGGGGGCACAACTGAAGCTTTCTTT. Protein product: CASSQTGGTTEAFF. Using reference TRBV19 and TRBJ1-1 for the parts outside the CDR3, the full variable domain is DGGITQSPKYLFRKEGQNVTLSCEQNLNHDAMYWYRQDPGQGLRLIYYSQIVNDFQKGDIAEGYSVSREKKESFPLTVTSAQKNPTAFYLCASSQTGGTTEAFFGQGTRLTVV.

V and J are TRBV6-6 and TRBJ1-6; TRBD1 aligns across 9 bases. The ends lost 4 bases at V and 10 bases at J; junction bases unmatched: 11. Germline-derived CDR1 and CDR2 are MNHNY and SVGAGI (reference sequence). This CDR3 is 16 amino acids long. The CDR3 DNA reads as TGTGCCAGCAGTTGGACTATGGGACAGGGTGGCTCACCCCTCCACTTT. Translating gives CASSWTMGQGGSPLHF.

The rearrangement links TRBV29-1 to TRBJ2-7, with no clear D. Germline CDR1 is SQVTM and CDR2 is ANQGSEA. This CDR3 has 11 residues. V was shortened by 5 bases and J by 0 bases, with 5 bases between the two germline ends. CDR3 DNA sequence: TGCAGCGTTAGTAGCTCCTACGAGCAGTACTTC. Its translation: CSVSSSYEQYF.

This clone occurred a few times. Here the CDR3 DNA reads TGCGCCAGCAGCTTGGTCCCGAGCGGGACAGGGGTCGGAAACACCATATATTTT. Translation gives CASSLVPSGTGVGNTIYF. V and J are TRBV5-1 and TRBJ1-3; TRBD1 matches 10 bases. The CDR3 runs to 18 residues. V was pared by 0 bases and J by 4 bases, with 10 bases of the junction left unmatched. CDR1 and CDR2 from the germline V gene are SGHRS and YFSETQ.

This chain links TRBV5-1 with TRBJ2-1; possibly TRBD2 for D (6 bases). V was trimmed by 6 bases and J by 0 bases, leaving 13 bases between them. From germline, CDR1 is SGHRS and CDR2 YFSETQ. This CDR3 spans 15 amino acids. CDR3 nucleotides: TGCGCCAGCACTACGGGGACTTCCTCCTACAATGAGCAGTTCTTC. Encoded protein: CASTTGTSSYNEQFF.

This clone was seen only a few times. The V gene is TRBV4-3, the J gene TRBJ1-4, with D hard to call. This CDR3 has 15 residues. V lost 2 bases to trimming and J lost 1 base, with 8 bases between them. The germline V gene has CDR1 LGHNA and CDR2 YSLEER. The CDR3 nucleotides read TGCGCCAGCAGCCAAAACAGAGTAACTAATGAAAAACTGTTTTTT. It codes for CASSQNRVTNEKLFF.

The chain recombines TRBV5-5 with TRBJ1-2; D is possibly TRBD1 (6 bases). Trimming took off 0 bases at V and 4 bases at J, with 22 bases between the two ends. Germline-derived CDR1 and CDR2 are SGHKS and YYEKEE (reference sequence). CDR3 length equals 18 residues. The CDR3 DNA reads TGTGCCAGCAGCTTGGCCTTGACAGGACAGACATCGGGCTATGGCTACACCTTC. Its protein product is CASSLALTGQTSGYGYTF.

The chain joins TRBV7-2 to TRBJ1-5, with 8 bases that match TRBD1. Trimming removed 5 bases from V and 4 bases from J; junction bases left unmatched: 13. Germline-derived CDR1 and CDR2 are SGHTA and FQGNSA. The CDR3 has 17 amino acids. As DNA, the CDR3 is TGTGCCAGCAGCCCGATGGACAGGGAGGTTTGGAATCAGCCCCAGCATTTT. Translated: CASSPMDREVWNQPQHF. Full variable domain (rest looked up from reference TRBV7-2 and TRBJ1-5): GAGVSQSPSNKVTEKGKDVELRCDPISGHTALYWYRQSLGQGLEFLIYFQGNSAPDKSGLPSDRFSAERTGGSVSTLTIQRTQQEDSAVYLCASSPMDREVWNQPQHFGDGTRLSIL.

The rearrangement uses TRBV7-2 and TRBJ2-3; tentative D call: TRBD2 (5 bases). The CDR3 is made up of 16 amino acids. V was pared by 5 bases and J by 0 bases, with 15 bases between. The germline gives CDR1 SGHTA, CDR2 FQGNSA. The CDR3 here is CASSAGVHTSTDTQYF. The DNA for the CDR3 is TGTGCCAGCAGCGCCGGGGTCCACACAAGCACAGATACGCAGTATTTT. The whole variable domain, filled in from reference TRBV7-2 and TRBJ2-3, reads GAGVSQSPSNKVTEKGKDVELRCDPISGHTALYWYRQSLGQGLEFLIYFQGNSAPDKSGLPSDRFSAERTGGSVSTLTIQRTQQEDSAVYLCASSAGVHTSTDTQYFGPGTRLTVL.

The table lists this clone with a few counts. V and J are TRBV7-2 and TRBJ1-6, with 9 bases lining up with TRBD1. Germline V gene data show CDR1 as SGHTA and CDR2 as FQGNSA. The CDR3 length is 14 residues. V lost 4 bases and J lost 10; bases outside the gene matches: 5. CDR3 in amino acids: CASSSGQGNSPLHF. DNA of the CDR3: TGTGCCAGCAGCTCGGGACAGGGTAACTCACCCCTCCACTTT. The full variable domain, rest sourced from reference TRBV7-2 and TRBJ1-6, is GAGVSQSPSNKVTEKGKDVELRCDPISGHTALYWYRQSLGQGLEFLIYFQGNSAPDKSGLPSDRFSAERTGGSVSTLTIQRTQQEDSAVYLCASSSGQGNSPLHFGNGTRLTVT.

The V and J genes are TRBV11-1 and TRBJ2-1; D is possibly TRBD2 (5 bases). Germline V CDR1 and CDR2: SGHAT, FQDESV (reference sequence). V was clipped by 1 base and J by 6 bases, with 16 bases between them. This CDR3 is built from 16 residues. CDR3 sequence reads: CASSLGKVEVGNEQFF. Here the CDR3 DNA reads TGTGCCAGCAGCTTAGGAAAAGTGGAGGTCGGCAATGAGCAGTTCTTC.

Notes on this clone: Other DNA variants within this sample encode the same CDR3. Here the CDR3 reads CASSLGQGGEKLFF. Written as DNA, the CDR3 is TGTGCCAGCAGCTTAGGGCAGGGGGGCGAAAAACTGTTTTTT. This chain uses TRBV11-2 with TRBJ1-4; 7 positions agree with TRBD1. The CDR3 runs 14 residues. Per germline, CDR1 SGHAT and CDR2 FQNNGV. The V gene end was trimmed by 1 base and the J gene end by 8 bases; junction bases not matched to a gene: 4.

CDR3 DNA: TGCGCCAGCAATAGCGTCGGTGGTACCGGGGAGCTGTTTTTT. Residues: CASNSVGGTGELFF. The chain carries TRBV5-1 and TRBJ2-2, with TRBD2 as a possible D gene (5 bases). The V end was cut by 6 bases, the J end by 5 bases, with 14 bases between. Germline V lookup: CDR1 SGHRS, CDR2 YFSETQ. The CDR3 is 14 residues long.

The gene calls are TRBV9 and TRBJ2-1; D perhaps matches TRBD2 (8 bases). There are 18 residues in the CDR3. The V end lost 4 bases, the J end lost 4 bases, and 24 bases lay between the germline ends. In germline, CDR1 is SGDLS, CDR2 YYNGEE. The CDR3 is CASSTRTGNLAGYNEQFF. Written as DNA, the CDR3 is TGTGCCAGCAGCACCCGGACAGGAAACTTAGCGGGATACAATGAGCAGTTCTTC.

This chain links TRBV7-2 with TRBJ2-7; D ambiguous. CDR3 length: 14 amino acids. Germline CDR1 is SGHTA and CDR2 is FQGNSA. V was cut by 5 bases and J by 0 bases, with 11 bases left in between. CDR3 DNA sequence: TGTGCCAGCAGCGCCGACATTAACTCCTACGAGCAGTACTTC. Translation gives CASSADINSYEQYF.

The rearrangement uses TRBV28 and TRBJ2-3, with D perhaps TRBD2 (5 bases). V lost 8 bases, J lost 2 bases, and 11 bases lay in between. Germline lookup yields CDR1 MDHEN and CDR2 SYDVKM. The CDR3 covers 13 residues. This CDR3 is CASRGLPTDTQYF. CDR3 DNA: TGTGCCAGCCGAGGACTCCCCACAGATACGCAGTATTTT. Supplemented by reference TRBV28 and TRBJ2-3, the full variable domain reads DVKVTQSSRYLVKRTGEKVFLECVQDMDHENMFWYRQDPGLGLRLIYFSYDVKMKEKGDIPEGYSVSREKKERFSLILESASTNQTSMYLCASRGLPTDTQYFGPGTRLTVL.

This clone occurred once. J is TRBJ2-2 and V is TRBV7-9; 7 bases align to TRBD2. V lost 1 base to trimming and J lost 6 bases; unmatched junction nucleotides: 8. This CDR3 comprises 16 residues. CDR1 is SEHNR, CDR2 FQNEAQ, per germline (reference sequence). The CDR3 protein is CASSLDSGGGAGELFF. Written as DNA, the CDR3 is TGTGCCAGCAGCTTAGATTCGGGAGGAGGTGCCGGGGAGCTGTTTTTT.

The V call is TRBV3-1 (or the pseudogene TRBV3-2), the J call TRBJ2-1; maybe TRBD2 (6 bases). Germline-derived CDR1 and CDR2 are LGHDT and YNNKEL (reference sequence). CDR3 length: 16 residues. Between the trimmed V and J ends, which lost 5 bases and 4 bases, there was a span of 18 bases. The CDR3 DNA sequence: TGTGCCAGCAGCAACCTCGGGCGGGGCCCATACAATGAGCAGTTCTTC. It codes for CASSNLGRGPYNEQFF.

The V call is TRBV6-2 or TRBV6-3, the J call TRBJ1-5; 8 bases align to TRBD1. From germline, CDR1 is MNHEY and CDR2 SVGEGT. Trimming removed 5 bases from V and 2 bases from J; junction bases left unmatched: 2. The CDR3 extends over 14 amino acids. The DNA of the CDR3 is TGTGCCAGCAGTGGACAGGGCGGCAATCAGCCCCAGCATTTT. Its translation: CASSGQGGNQPQHF.